Listed below are T cell receptor beta chains from one sample, sequenced in a study of blood T cells in healthy people across ages. TCRdb itself ran the 5' RACE reads through MiXCR, one entry per CDR3 protein. Of just over 800,000 distinct CDR3 sequences in the sample, 55% to 65% were seen once. Specimen: blood. The receptors here all came from a man aged 30 to 45 in good health. Both conserved end residues are part of each CDR3. Fields, in order: clone size, D gene, J gene, V gene, CDR3 protein, CDR3 DNA. The D gene is left open where the match is weak. Expanded clones are given a class, and other clones once, few, many or no size at all.

>.|.|TRBJ1-5|TRBV28
CASSPGPLRQPQHF
TGTGCCAGCAGTCCGGGGCCTTTGCGTCAGCCCCAGCATTTT
>.|.|TRBJ1-2|TRBV27
CASSLTPAGRYYGYTF
TGTGCCAGCAGTTTGACGCCCGCCGGACGTTACTATGGCTACACCTTC
>.|TRBD2|TRBJ2-3|TRBV3-1
CASSRLAGGPGDTQYF
TGTGCCAGCAGCAGACTAGCGGGGGGGCCCGGAGATACGCAGTATTTT
>.|.|TRBJ1-5|TRBV20-1
CSATLSNSNQPQHF
TGCAGTGCTACACTCAGTAATAGCAATCAGCCCCAGCATTTT
>.|.|TRBJ1-1|TRBV5-1
CASSPERGNTEAFF
TGCGCCAGCAGCCCCGAGAGAGGTAACACTGAAGCTTTCTTT
>.|.|TRBJ2-5|TRBV7-3
CAGSAGGRGQETQYF
TGTGCCGGCAGCGCCGGGGGTCGAGGGCAAGAGACCCAGTACTTC
>.|.|TRBJ2-7|TRBV5-1
CASSLEAFSYEQYF
TGCGCCAGCAGCTTGGAAGCCTTCTCCTACGAGCAGTACTTC
>.|TRBD2|TRBJ2-1|TRBV3-1
CASSQALAGRGEQFF
TGTGCCAGCAGCCAAGCCCTAGCGGGGCGAGGTGAGCAGTTCTTC
>.|.|TRBJ1-5|TRBV18
CASSPTPKNQPQHF
TGTGCCAGCTCACCGACCCCAAAGAATCAGCCCCAGCATTTT
>.|.|TRBJ1-4|TRBV27
CASSPTAATNEKLFF
TGTGCCAGCAGCCCGACCGCCGCAACTAATGAAAAACTGTTTTTT
>once|.|TRBJ2-3|TRBV3-1
CASSQDKGRGDTDTQYF
TGTGCCAGCAGCCAAGATAAGGGGCGGGGTGACACAGATACGCAGTATTTT
>many|.|TRBJ1-1|TRBV29-1
CSVGDSMNTEAFF
TGCAGCGTTGGGGACTCGATGAACACTGAAGCTTTCTTT
>.|.|TRBJ1-1|TRBV5-1
CASSLDVARLTEAFF
TGCGCCAGCAGCTTGGACGTCGCTCGCCTCACTGAAGCTTTCTTT
>.|.|TRBJ2-6|TRBV15
CATSRGGTLQSSGANVLTF
TGTGCCACCAGCAGAGGTGGTACCTTGCAATCGTCTGGGGCCAACGTCCTGACTTTC
>.|TRBD1|TRBJ2-6|TRBV11-2
CASSLNVPGGASGANVLTF
TGTGCCAGCAGCTTGAACGTCCCAGGGGGCGCTTCTGGGGCCAACGTCCTGACTTTC
>few|TRBD1|TRBJ2-7|TRBV5-1
CASSSPGTGRLEQYF
TGCGCCAGCAGCTCTCCCGGGACAGGGAGGCTCGAGCAGTACTTC
>.|.|TRBJ2-1|TRBV6-2/TRBV6-3
CASSSTGPSYNEQFF
TGTGCCAGCAGTTCCACAGGGCCCTCCTACAATGAGCAGTTCTTC
>.|TRBD2|TRBJ2-7|TRBV6-2/TRBV6-3
CASSSVAGRAYEQYF
TGTGCCAGCAGTTCGGTAGCGGGGCGAGCCTACGAGCAGTACTTC
>.|.|TRBJ2-3|TRBV28
CASSWGRADTQYF
TGTGCCAGCAGTTGGGGACGGGCAGATACGCAGTATTTT
>.|.|TRBJ2-2|TRBV7-2
CASSLDGGAVTGELFF
TGTGCCAGCAGCTTAGATGGTGGGGCAGTAACCGGGGAGCTGTTTTTT
>.|.|TRBJ2-7|TRBV4-2
CASSTGPNYEQYF
TGTGCCAGCAGCACGGGACCGAACTACGAGCAGTACTTC
>.|.|TRBJ2-3|TRBV20-1
CSARAQLGADTQYF
TGCAGTGCTAGAGCCCAACTAGGGGCAGATACGCAGTATTTT
>.|.|TRBJ1-2|TRBV7-2
CASSLALITGYGYTF
TGTGCCAGCAGCTTAGCGCTAATAACGGGCTATGGCTACACCTTC
>.|.|TRBJ1-6|TRBV6-5
CASRRGNSPLHF
TGTGCCAGCAGAAGGGGGAATTCACCCCTCCACTTT
>few|TRBD1|TRBJ2-6|TRBV28
CASTTQDRGSTGANVLTF
TGTGCCAGCACCACCCAGGACAGGGGTTCCACTGGGGCCAACGTCCTGACTTTC
>.|.|TRBJ2-4|TRBV6-5
CASSSVKNIQYF
TGTGCCAGCTCTAGCGTCAAAAACATTCAGTACTTC
>.|.|TRBJ2-7|TRBV15
CATSRDRADSYEQYF
TGTGCCACCAGCAGAGATCGGGCAGATTCCTACGAGCAGTACTTC
>.|TRBD1|TRBJ2-3|TRBV7-2
CASSSGQAFSTDTQYF
TGTGCCAGCAGCTCGGGACAGGCCTTTAGCACAGATACGCAGTATTTT
>.|.|TRBJ2-7|TRBV20-1
CSASKARDEDSLYEQYF
TGCAGTGCTAGCAAAGCCAGAGATGAGGACAGCCTCTACGAGCAGTACTTC
>once|TRBD2|TRBJ2-3|TRBV4-3
CASSQERSGGAIGDTQYF
TGCGCCAGCAGCCAAGAACGTAGCGGGGGGGCCATTGGAGATACGCAGTATTTT
>.|.|TRBJ2-5|TRBV2
CASSGELIGETQYF
TGTGCCAGCAGCGGGGAGCTCATTGGGGAGACCCAGTACTTC
>.|.|TRBJ2-5|TRBV10-3
CAIRPTGEGETQYF
TGTGCCATCAGGCCGACAGGGGAGGGAGAGACCCAGTACTTC
>.|.|TRBJ1-4|TRBV29-1
CSVGDWSEKLFF
TGCAGCGTAGGCGACTGGAGTGAAAAACTGTTTTTT